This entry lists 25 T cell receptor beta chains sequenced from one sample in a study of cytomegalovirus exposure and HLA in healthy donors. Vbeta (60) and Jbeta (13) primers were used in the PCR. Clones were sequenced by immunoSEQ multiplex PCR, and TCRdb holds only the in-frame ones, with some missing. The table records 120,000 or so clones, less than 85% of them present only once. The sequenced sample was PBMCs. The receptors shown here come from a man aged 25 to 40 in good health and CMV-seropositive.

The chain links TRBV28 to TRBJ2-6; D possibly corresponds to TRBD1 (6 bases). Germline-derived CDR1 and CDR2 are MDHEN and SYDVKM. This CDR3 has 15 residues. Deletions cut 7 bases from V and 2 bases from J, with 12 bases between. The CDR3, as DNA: TGTGCCAGCAAGAAGGGACATGCTGGGGCCAACGTCCTGACTTTC. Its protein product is CASKKGHAGANVLTF. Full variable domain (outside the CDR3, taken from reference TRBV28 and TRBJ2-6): DVKVTQSSRYLVKRTGEKVFLECVQDMDHENMFWYRQDPGLGLRLIYFSYDVKMKEKGDIPEGYSVSREKKERFSLILESASTNQTSMYLCASKKGHAGANVLTFGAGSRLTVL.

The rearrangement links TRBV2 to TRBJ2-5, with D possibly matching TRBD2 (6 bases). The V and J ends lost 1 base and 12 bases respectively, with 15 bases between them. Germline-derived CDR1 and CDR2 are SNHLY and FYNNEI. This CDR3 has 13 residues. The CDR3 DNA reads TGTGCCAGCAGTGAAGAACTGGCGGGGCCCGAGTACTTC. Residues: CASSEELAGPEYF.

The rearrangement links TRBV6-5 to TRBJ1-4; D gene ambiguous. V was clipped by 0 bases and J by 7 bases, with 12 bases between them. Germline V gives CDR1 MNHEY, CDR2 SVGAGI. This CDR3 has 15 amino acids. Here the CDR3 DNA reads TGTGCCAGCAGTTACTCAACCGGGTCGGGTGAAAAACTGTTTTTT. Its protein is CASSYSTGSGEKLFF.

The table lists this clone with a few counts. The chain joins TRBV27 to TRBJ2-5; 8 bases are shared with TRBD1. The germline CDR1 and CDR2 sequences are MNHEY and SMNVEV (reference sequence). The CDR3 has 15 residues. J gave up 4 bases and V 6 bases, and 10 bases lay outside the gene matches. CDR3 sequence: CASRVGRQGRETQYF. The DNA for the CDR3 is TGTGCCAGCAGGGTCGGACGACAGGGGAGAGAGACCCAGTACTTC.

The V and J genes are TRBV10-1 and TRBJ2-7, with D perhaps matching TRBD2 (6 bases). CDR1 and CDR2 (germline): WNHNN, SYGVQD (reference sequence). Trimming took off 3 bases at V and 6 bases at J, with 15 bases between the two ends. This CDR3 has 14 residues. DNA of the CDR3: TGCGCCAGCAGTGACCCAACCACGGGAGCCGAGCAGTACTTC. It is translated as CASSDPTTGAEQYF.

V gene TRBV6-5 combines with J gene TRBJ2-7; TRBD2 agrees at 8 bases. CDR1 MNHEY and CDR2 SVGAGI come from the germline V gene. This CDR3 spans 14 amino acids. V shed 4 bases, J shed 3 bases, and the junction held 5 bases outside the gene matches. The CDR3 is CASSFRGGGYEQYF. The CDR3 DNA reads TGTGCCAGCAGTTTCCGGGGGGGAGGCTACGAGCAGTACTTC.

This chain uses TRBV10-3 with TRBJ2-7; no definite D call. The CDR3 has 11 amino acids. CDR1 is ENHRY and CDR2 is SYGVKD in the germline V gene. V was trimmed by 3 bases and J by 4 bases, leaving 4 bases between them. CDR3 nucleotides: TGTGCCATCAGTGACCTTTACGAGCAGTACTTC. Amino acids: CAISDLYEQYF.

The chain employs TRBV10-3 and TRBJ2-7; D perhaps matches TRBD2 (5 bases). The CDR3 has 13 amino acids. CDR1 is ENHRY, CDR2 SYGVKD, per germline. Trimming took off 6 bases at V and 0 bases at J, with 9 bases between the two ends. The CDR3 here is CAIRLDSSYEQYF. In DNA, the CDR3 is TGTGCCATCAGGCTGGACTCCTCCTACGAGCAGTACTTC.

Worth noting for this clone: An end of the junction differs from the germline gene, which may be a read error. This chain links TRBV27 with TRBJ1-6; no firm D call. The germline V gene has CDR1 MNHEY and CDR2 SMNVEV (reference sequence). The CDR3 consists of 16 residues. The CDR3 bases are TGTGCCAGCAGTCAGAGGCGGGTGAGTCGGAATTTACCCCTCCACTTT. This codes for CASSQRRVSRNLPLHF.

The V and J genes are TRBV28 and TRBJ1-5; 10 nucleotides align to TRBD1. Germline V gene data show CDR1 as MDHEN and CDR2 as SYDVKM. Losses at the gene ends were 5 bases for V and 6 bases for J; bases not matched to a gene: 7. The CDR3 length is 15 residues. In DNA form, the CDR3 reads TGTGCCAGCAGTATCCAGACAGGGGGCAGTCAGCCCCAGCATTTT. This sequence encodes CASSIQTGGSQPQHF.

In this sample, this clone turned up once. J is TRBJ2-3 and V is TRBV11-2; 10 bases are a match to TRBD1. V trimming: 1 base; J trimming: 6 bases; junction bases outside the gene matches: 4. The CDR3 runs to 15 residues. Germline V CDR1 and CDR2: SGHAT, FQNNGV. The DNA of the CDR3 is TGTGCCAGCAGCTTAGCGGGACAGGGGAAGGATACGCAGTATTTT. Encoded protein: CASSLAGQGKDTQYF.

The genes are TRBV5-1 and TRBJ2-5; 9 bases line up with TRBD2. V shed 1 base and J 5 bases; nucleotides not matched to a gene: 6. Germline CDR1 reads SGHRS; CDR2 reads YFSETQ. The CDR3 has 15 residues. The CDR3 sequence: CASSLLAGEGETQYF. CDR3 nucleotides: TGCGCCAGCAGCTTGTTAGCGGGGGAAGGGGAGACCCAGTACTTC.

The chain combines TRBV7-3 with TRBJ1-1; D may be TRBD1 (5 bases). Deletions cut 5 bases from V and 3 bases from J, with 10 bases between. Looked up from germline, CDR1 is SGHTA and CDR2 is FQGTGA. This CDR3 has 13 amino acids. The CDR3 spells CASSPGLHTEAFF. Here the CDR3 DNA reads TGTGCCAGCAGCCCAGGGTTGCACACTGAAGCTTTCTTT.

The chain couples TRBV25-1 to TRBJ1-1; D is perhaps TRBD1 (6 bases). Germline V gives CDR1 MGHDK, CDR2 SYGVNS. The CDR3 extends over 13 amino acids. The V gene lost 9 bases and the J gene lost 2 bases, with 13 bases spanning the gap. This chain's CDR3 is CASQGGFNTEAFF. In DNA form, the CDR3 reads TGTGCCAGTCAAGGGGGATTCAACACTGAAGCTTTCTTT.

Here the CDR3 reads CASSVDRSSYEQYF. Here the CDR3 DNA reads TGTGCCAGCAGTGTGGACAGATCCTCCTACGAGCAGTACTTC. The chain carries TRBV6-5 and TRBJ2-7; a weak D match, TRBD1 (6 bases). Germline-derived CDR1 and CDR2 are MNHEY and SVGAGI. The CDR3 covers 14 residues. V was clipped by 5 bases and J by 0 bases, with 11 bases between them.

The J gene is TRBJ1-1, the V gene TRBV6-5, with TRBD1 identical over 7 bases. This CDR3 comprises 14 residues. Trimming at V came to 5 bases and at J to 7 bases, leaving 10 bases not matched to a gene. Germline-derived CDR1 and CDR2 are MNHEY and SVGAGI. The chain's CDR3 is CASSRQGVEDEAFF. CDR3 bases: TGTGCCAGCAGTAGACAGGGTGTTGAGGATGAAGCTTTCTTT.

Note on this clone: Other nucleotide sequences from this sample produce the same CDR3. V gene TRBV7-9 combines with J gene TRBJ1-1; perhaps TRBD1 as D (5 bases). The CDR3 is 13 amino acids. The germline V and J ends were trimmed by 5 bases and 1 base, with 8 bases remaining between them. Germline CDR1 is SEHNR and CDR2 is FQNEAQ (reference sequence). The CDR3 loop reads CASSPTGNTEAFF. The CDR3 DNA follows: TGTGCCAGCAGCCCCACAGGGAACACTGAAGCTTTCTTT.

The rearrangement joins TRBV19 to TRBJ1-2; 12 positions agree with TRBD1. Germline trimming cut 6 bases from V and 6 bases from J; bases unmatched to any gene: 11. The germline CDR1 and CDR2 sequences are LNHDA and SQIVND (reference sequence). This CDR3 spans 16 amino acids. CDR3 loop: CASRPRGGQGANGYTF. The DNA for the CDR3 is TGTGCCAGTAGACCCAGGGGGGGACAGGGGGCGAATGGCTACACCTTC.

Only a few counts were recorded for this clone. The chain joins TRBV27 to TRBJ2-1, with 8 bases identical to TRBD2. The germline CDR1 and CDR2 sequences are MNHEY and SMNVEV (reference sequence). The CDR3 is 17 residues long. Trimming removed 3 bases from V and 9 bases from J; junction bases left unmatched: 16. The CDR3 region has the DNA TGTGCCAGCAGTTTCTTAGGGGGTAGCGGGACTGCAGGTGAGCAGTTCTTC. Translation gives CASSFLGGSGTAGEQFF.

The CDR3 DNA reads TGTGCCAGCAGTTCGGCAGGGGTGGGTATTAGTGAGCAGTTCTTC. It translates to CASSSAGVGISEQFF. The chain is built from TRBV27 and TRBJ2-1, with D perhaps TRBD1 (6 bases). Germline loops: CDR1 MNHEY, CDR2 SMNVEV (reference sequence). CDR3 length equals 15 residues. V was trimmed by 4 bases and J by 9 bases, leaving 19 bases between them.

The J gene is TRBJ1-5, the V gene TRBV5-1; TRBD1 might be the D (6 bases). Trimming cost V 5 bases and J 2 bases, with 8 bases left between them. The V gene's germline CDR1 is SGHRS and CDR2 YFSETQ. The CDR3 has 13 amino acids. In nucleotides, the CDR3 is TGCGCCAGCAGGGCAGGGGGCAATCAGCCCCAGCATTTT. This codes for CASRAGGNQPQHF.

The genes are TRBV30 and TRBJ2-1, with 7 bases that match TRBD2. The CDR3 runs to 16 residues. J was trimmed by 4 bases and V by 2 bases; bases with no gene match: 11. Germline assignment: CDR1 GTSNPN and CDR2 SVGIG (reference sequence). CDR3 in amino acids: CAWSPPTLAVYNEQFF. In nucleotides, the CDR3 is TGTGCCTGGAGTCCCCCAACCCTAGCGGTTTACAATGAGCAGTTCTTC.

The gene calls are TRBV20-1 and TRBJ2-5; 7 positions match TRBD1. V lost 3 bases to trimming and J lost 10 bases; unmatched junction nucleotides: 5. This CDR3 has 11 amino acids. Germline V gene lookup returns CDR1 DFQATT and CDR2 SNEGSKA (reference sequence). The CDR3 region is CSASNRGDQYF. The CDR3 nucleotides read TGCAGTGCTAGCAACAGGGGAGACCAGTACTTC.

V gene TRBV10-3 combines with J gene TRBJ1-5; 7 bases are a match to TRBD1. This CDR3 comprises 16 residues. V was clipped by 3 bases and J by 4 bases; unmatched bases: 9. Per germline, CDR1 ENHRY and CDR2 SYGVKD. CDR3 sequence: CAISDSGQERNQPQHF. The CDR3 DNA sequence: TGTGCCATCAGTGACTCCGGACAGGAAAGGAATCAGCCCCAGCATTTT.

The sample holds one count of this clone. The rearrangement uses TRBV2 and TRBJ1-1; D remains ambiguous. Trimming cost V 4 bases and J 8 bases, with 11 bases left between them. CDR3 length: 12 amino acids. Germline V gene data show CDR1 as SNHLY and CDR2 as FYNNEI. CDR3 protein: CASSVEEGEAFF. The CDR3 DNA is TGTGCCAGCAGTGTTGAGGAAGGAGAAGCTTTCTTT.